Shown below are 18 T cell receptor beta chains from a single sample sequenced in a study of identical twins (dated by TCRdb to 2016 to 2017). The library was prepared using 5' RACE. The listed sequencing device is Illumina HiSeq 2000. TCRdb applied fastp at Q25 and MiXCR to the public reads, then kept only in-frame beta chains. A single entry per CDR3 protein holds the most common genes and DNA from its merged rows. The sample table holds 1.5 million to 2 million distinct CDR3 sequences, of which under 35% were seen once. 0.27% of the sample goes to the ten largest clones. The sequenced sample was cord blood. These receptors were collected from a newborn girl in good health.

The V gene is TRBV28, the J gene TRBJ1-2, with 10 bases identical to TRBD1. With V trimmed by 6 bases and J by 4 bases, 8 bases remained unmatched. The germline V gene has CDR1 MDHEN and CDR2 SYDVKM. The CDR3 spans 15 residues. The chain's CDR3 is CASSSTGGAVYGYTF. CDR3 nucleotide sequence: TGTGCCAGCAGCTCGACAGGGGGCGCCGTCTATGGCTACACCTTC.

This clonotype has only a few counts. The chain combines TRBV20-1 with TRBJ2-1, with D perhaps matching TRBD2 (6 bases). The germline gives CDR1 DFQATT, CDR2 SNEGSKA (reference sequence). The CDR3 is made up of 16 amino acids. Between the trimmed V and J ends, which lost 0 bases and 13 bases, there was a span of 25 bases. In DNA form, the CDR3 reads TGCAGTGCTAGAGATGTACCGGGACTCTCCCAAGAGACCCAGTTCTTC. Encoded protein: CSARDVPGLSQETQFF.

This clonotype was observed a handful of times. V gene TRBV21-1 combines with J gene TRBJ1-1; no DNA check was done on the table's D call, TRBD1. TRBV21-1 is marked as a pseudogene. The CDR3 extends over 16 amino acids. Written as DNA, the CDR3 is TGTGCCAGCAGCAAGCCCAGGGGGAAGGAGAACACTGAAGCTTTCTTT. Amino acids: CASSKPRGKENTEAFF.

The gene calls are TRBV28 and TRBJ1-6; D is unclear. The CDR3 is 15 residues long. Looked up from germline, CDR1 is MDHEN and CDR2 is SYDVKM. Trimming pared 6 bases from V and 7 bases from J, leaving 16 bases between. CDR3 bases: TGTGCCAGCAGCTGGACGCCAGGTCGGAATTCACCCCTCCACTTT. Residues: CASSWTPGRNSPLHF.

The chain is built from TRBV5-1 and TRBJ1-2; TRBD1 matches 9 bases. Trimming at V came to 4 bases and at J to 2 bases, leaving 9 bases not matched to a gene. Germline loops: CDR1 SGHRS, CDR2 YFSETQ. The CDR3 spans 16 residues. CDR3 region: CASSPSMTGGNYGYTF. The CDR3 nucleotides read TGCGCCAGCAGCCCCTCGATGACAGGGGGAAACTATGGCTACACCTTC.

At least ten counts were recorded for this clonotype. V usage is TRBV27 and J usage is TRBJ2-7; a possible D gene is TRBD1 (5 bases). CDR1 MNHEY and CDR2 SMNVEV come from the germline V gene (reference sequence). CDR3 length: 13 residues. V lost 2 bases and J 4 bases, leaving 9 bases between the germline ends. In DNA, the CDR3 is TGTGCCAGCAGTTTAAGAAGGACATACGAGCAGTACTTC. Translating gives CASSLRRTYEQYF.

This clonotype was recorded a few times. V usage is TRBV7-9 and J usage is TRBJ1-2, with 10 bases matching TRBD1. CDR3 length: 13 amino acids. Germline values: CDR1 SEHNR, CDR2 FQNEAQ (reference sequence). V lost 7 bases and J lost 8; bases outside the gene matches: 7. CDR3: CASNSGTGEGYTF. CDR3 coding DNA: TGTGCCAGCAACTCCGGGACAGGGGAAGGCTACACCTTC.

There are a few counts of this clonotype. This chain joins TRBV21-1 and TRBJ2-7; the table names TRBD2, a call not compared with the DNA. TRBV21-1 is shown as a pseudogene. This CDR3 is 16 amino acids long. CDR3 sequence reads: CASSIDRTSGMGEQYF. CDR3 sequence (DNA): TGTGCCAGCAGCATTGATCGTACTAGCGGGATGGGGGAGCAGTACTTC.

This chain uses TRBV12-5 with TRBJ2-5; TRBD2 matches 10 bases. The CDR3 sequence is 15 residues long. The junction had 9 bases not matched to a gene; V was cut back by 0 bases and J by 11 bases. Germline V gives CDR1 LGHNT, CDR2 FRNRAP. This CDR3 reads CASGLVLAGIHEQYF. DNA for the CDR3: TGTGCTAGTGGTTTGGTACTAGCGGGAATACATGAGCAGTACTTC.

The chain joins TRBV6-1 to TRBJ1-2; D perhaps matches TRBD1 (6 bases). The CDR3 totals 16 residues. Between the trimmed V and J ends, which lost 2 bases and 4 bases, there was a span of 17 bases. The germline CDR1 and CDR2 sequences are MNHNS and SASEGT. DNA for the CDR3: TGTGCCAGCAGTGAAAGGTCGGGGGCGTACCTCTATGGCTACACCTTC. Translation: CASSERSGAYLYGYTF.

This clonotype was seen only a few times. The chain carries TRBV6-1 and TRBJ2-7; D unclear. The germline CDR1 and CDR2 sequences are MNHNS and SASEGT. Trimming removed 7 bases at V and 0 bases at J, with 13 bases between. The CDR3 extends over 14 amino acids. As DNA, the CDR3 is TGTGCCAGCATGCCGGGTCCCTCCTCCTACGAGCAGTACTTC. Its translation is CASMPGPSSYEQYF.

This chain joins TRBV10-3 and TRBJ1-6, with D unresolved. Germline V gives CDR1 ENHRY, CDR2 SYGVKD. V gave up 2 bases and J gave up 12 bases, with 8 bases separating them. CDR3 size: 12 residues. The DNA of the CDR3 is TGTGCCATCAGTGAGGAGGTCGGACCCCTCCACTTT. Its protein product is CAISEEVGPLHF.

This clonotype came up many times. The CDR3 bases are TGTGCCAGCAGCTTAGTCTCACCGGGACTAGCGAGTTACTACGAGCAGTACTTC. This encodes CASSLVSPGLASYYEQYF. The gene calls are TRBV7-2 and TRBJ2-7; 10 bases are a match to TRBD2. J gave up 3 bases and V 1 base, and 12 bases lay outside the gene matches. This CDR3 has 18 residues. In germline, CDR1 is SGHTA, CDR2 FQGNSA. Using reference TRBV7-2 and TRBJ2-7 for the parts outside the CDR3, the full variable domain is GAGVSQSPSNKVTEKGKDVELRCDPISGHTALYWYRQSLGQGLEFLIYFQGNSAPDKSGLPSDRFSAERTGGSVSTLTIQRTQQEDSAVYLCASSLVSPGLASYYEQYFGPGTRLTVT.

V is TRBV7-2 and J is TRBJ2-3; D uncertain. Trimming removed 3 bases at V and 4 bases at J, with 14 bases between. CDR1 and CDR2 from the germline V gene are SGHTA and FQGNSA. This CDR3 is built from 15 residues. The CDR3 region is CASSFPLRFPDTQYF. For the CDR3, the DNA is TGTGCCAGCAGCTTCCCCCTTAGGTTCCCAGATACGCAGTATTTT.

The J gene is TRBJ2-7, the V gene TRBV4-2; D is undetermined. Trimming cost V 0 bases and J 2 bases, with 11 bases left between them. Germline CDR1 and CDR2: LGHNA and YNFKEQ. This CDR3 contains 15 residues. The CDR3 here is CASSQERPPAYEQYF. CDR3 bases: TGTGCCAGCAGCCAAGAGCGTCCCCCGGCCTACGAGCAGTACTTC.

This chain joins TRBV2 and TRBJ2-5, with TRBD2 matching 11 bases. Germline CDR1 reads SNHLY; CDR2 reads FYNNEI. The CDR3 extends over 16 amino acids. The trim removed 4 bases at V and 0 bases at J, leaving 4 bases unmatched. CDR3 nucleotides: TGTGCCAGCAGTGTTGCTAGCGGGGGGTACCAAGAGACCCAGTACTTC. Amino acid sequence: CASSVASGGYQETQYF.

This chain connects TRBV5-1 to TRBJ2-5; D is possibly TRBD2 (5 bases). The J call may be wrong; the DNA end is better matched by TRBJ2-7. Germline assignment: CDR1 SGHRS and CDR2 YFSETQ. CDR3 length: 15 residues. The CDR3 DNA reads as TGCGCCAGCAGCTTGGGGGCGGGTCTCCACTCCGAGCAGTACTTC. Protein product: CASSLGAGLHSEQYF.

This chain links TRBV20-1 with TRBJ2-7; 7 positions agree with TRBD1. Trimming removed 6 bases from V and 3 bases from J; junction bases left unmatched: 8. The CDR3 runs to 13 residues. The germline CDR1 and CDR2 sequences are DFQATT and SNEGSKA (reference sequence). The CDR3 nucleotides read TGCAGTGCCCCCAACAGGGGTTACTACGAGCAGTACTTC. It encodes CSAPNRGYYEQYF.